Shown below are 27 T cell receptor beta chains from a single sample sequenced in a study of T-cell reconstitution after alpha-beta-depleted transplantation in children. Unique molecular identifiers tagged the TCRbeta library. TCRdb independently ran MiXCR on the PCR reads; one entry per CDR3 protein. The sample lists about 300,000 distinct CDR3 sequences; roughly a tenth were seen once. The sample was PBMCs, taken before TCRalphabeta/CD19-depleted stem cell transplant. The receptors here all came from a boy under three years old with acute myeloid leukemia, due to receive a stem cell transplant.

Remarks on this clonotype: A much larger clonotype is one base distant, so this may be a read error. This chain links TRBV4-2 with TRBJ2-5; TRBD2 is a possible D gene (6 bases). The V and J ends lost 5 bases and 4 bases respectively, with 20 bases between them. CDR1 and CDR2 from the germline V gene are LGHNA and YNFKEQ. This CDR3 spans 16 amino acids. The CDR3 reads CASSDPRRVRGETQYF. Written as DNA, the CDR3 is TGTGCCAGCAGCGATCCGAGGAGGGTTCGGGGAGAGACCCAGTACTTC.

The table lists this clonotype with many counts. The chain links TRBV4-2 to TRBJ2-1; D is unclear. The V and J ends lost 4 bases and 5 bases respectively, with 9 bases between them. Germline values: CDR1 LGHNA, CDR2 YNFKEQ. There are 13 residues in the CDR3. The CDR3 DNA follows: TGTGCCAGCAGCCGAGACTCAAACAATGAGCAGTTCTTC. Its translation is CASSRDSNNEQFF.

About this clonotype: This could be a read error, since a much larger clone is one nucleotide away. The gene calls are TRBV19 and TRBJ2-6, with TRBD2 as a possible D gene (6 bases). CDR3 length equals 14 residues. Looked up from germline, CDR1 is LNHDA and CDR2 is SQIVND (reference sequence). CDR3 nucleotides: TGTGCCACTAGTCCGGACTATGGGGCCAACGTCCTGACTTTC. This encodes CATSPDYGANVLTF.

This clonotype has a count of ten or more. The gene calls are TRBV27 and TRBJ2-2; D is perhaps TRBD2 (7 bases). V was pared by 4 bases and J by 5 bases, with 14 bases between. The germline V gene encodes CDR1 MNHEY and CDR2 SMNVEV (reference sequence). The CDR3 covers 15 residues. CDR3 in DNA: TGTGCCAGCAGTTCATGGGGGGGCTTTACCGGGGAGCTGTTTTTT. This sequence encodes CASSSWGGFTGELFF.

This chain uses TRBV13 with TRBJ2-5; D is uncertain. CDR3 length equals 13 residues. Trimming left V 4 bases short and J 2 bases short, with 8 bases between. Germline CDR1 reads PRHDT; CDR2 reads FYEKMQ (reference sequence). CDR3 DNA: TGTGCCAGCAGCTCACGCGCACAAGAGACCCAGTACTTC. Protein: CASSSRAQETQYF.

This clonotype was seen repeatedly, ten times or more. The chain employs TRBV5-1 and TRBJ2-3; weak D call: TRBD2 (5 bases). This CDR3 comprises 12 residues. Germline V lookup: CDR1 SGHRS, CDR2 YFSETQ. V was trimmed by 5 bases and J by 4 bases, leaving 8 bases between them. CDR3 in DNA: TGCGCCAGCAGAGAGGGCTCAGATACGCAGTATTTT. It specifies CASREGSDTQYF.

The chain uses TRBV23-1 and TRBJ1-4, with D maybe TRBD1 (5 bases). TRBV23-1 has ORF status, its function being uncertain. The length of the CDR3 is 15 residues. The V gene lost 5 bases and the J gene lost 5 bases, with 15 bases spanning the gap. CDR3 sequence (DNA): TGCGCCAGCAGTTTTGTAAAGACAGAGAATGAAAAACTGTTTTTT. Translating gives CASSFVKTENEKLFF.

This clonotype was counted ten times or more. The J gene is TRBJ2-1, the V gene TRBV4-3, with 12 bases that match TRBD2. Germline V gene sequence: CDR1 LGHNA, CDR2 YSLEER. Trimming cost V 4 bases and J 2 bases; bases outside gene matches: 6. The CDR3 is made up of 17 amino acids. Written as DNA, the CDR3 is TGCGCCAGCAGCCCGAGCGGACTAGCGGGGCCCTACAATGAGCAGTTCTTC. Translated, it gives CASSPSGLAGPYNEQFF.

The table lists this clonotype with many counts. This rearrangement joins TRBV20-1 to TRBJ2-7, with 7 positions matching TRBD2. CDR1 is DFQATT, CDR2 SNEGSKA, per germline (reference sequence). The CDR3 length is 12 residues. The trim removed 1 base at V and 6 bases at J, leaving 3 bases unmatched. The CDR3 DNA reads as TGCAGTGCTAGAGGGGAGGGAAGCGAGCAGTACTTC. Protein: CSARGEGSEQYF.

The sample holds many counts of this clonotype. The chain uses TRBV29-1 and TRBJ2-3; 8 bases line up with TRBD2. The CDR3 runs 15 residues. J lost 4 bases, V lost 7 bases, and 13 bases had no gene match. Germline assignment: CDR1 SQVTM and CDR2 ANQGSEA. CDR3 in DNA: TGCAGCGCCCTTCGAGCGAGCGGGAGTCCAGATACGCAGTATTTT. Residues: CSALRASGSPDTQYF.

This clonotype was counted many times. V gene TRBV20-1 combines with J gene TRBJ2-1; 14 positions agree with TRBD2. Germline assignment: CDR1 DFQATT and CDR2 SNEGSKA (reference sequence). Germline trimming cut 4 bases from V and 0 bases from J; bases unmatched to any gene: 5. There are 17 residues in the CDR3. The CDR3 loop reads CSAMTSGGAGSYNEQFF. CDR3 in DNA: TGCAGTGCTATGACTAGCGGGGGGGCCGGCTCCTACAATGAGCAGTTCTTC.

This clonotype has ten or more counts. V and J are TRBV6-5 and TRBJ1-2; D remains ambiguous. Trimming pared 0 bases from V and 1 base from J, leaving 18 bases between. Germline CDR1 and CDR2: MNHEY and SVGAGI. This CDR3 is 18 amino acids long. The CDR3 reads CASSYSAPYFKGNYGYTF. CDR3 in DNA: TGTGCCAGCAGTTACTCTGCCCCTTACTTTAAGGGTAACTATGGCTACACCTTC.

This clonotype was recorded at least ten times. The chain carries TRBV4-2 and TRBJ2-5; maybe TRBD1 (5 bases). V lost 0 bases to trimming and J lost 5 bases, with 13 bases between them. The CDR3 sequence is 15 residues long. Germline V gives CDR1 LGHNA, CDR2 YNFKEQ. CDR3: CASSQEVAGWETQYF. The CDR3 region has the DNA TGTGCCAGCAGCCAAGAGGTAGCAGGGTGGGAGACCCAGTACTTC.

Points on this clonotype: One base away lies a much larger clone, so this may be a sequencing read error. This rearrangement joins TRBV20-1 to TRBJ2-4; D ambiguous. Germline V lookup: CDR1 DFQATT, CDR2 SNEGSKA (reference sequence). The CDR3 is made up of 14 amino acids. The CDR3 reads CSARVPRPQNILYF. Here the CDR3 DNA reads TGCAGTGCTAGAGTACCTCGACCCCAAAACATTCTGTACTTC.

As regards this clonotype: With a much larger clone just one base away, this may be a read error. The chain links TRBV4-2 to TRBJ2-3, with a tentative D call TRBD1 (7 bases). The CDR3 runs 16 residues. Germline values: CDR1 LGHNA, CDR2 YNFKEQ. The CDR3 region has the DNA TGTGCCAGCAGCCAAGTGGTCGGAGGGGGCACAGATCCGCAGTATTTT. Encoded protein: CASSQVVGGGTDPQYF.

The J gene is TRBJ2-3, the V gene TRBV5-1; 10 positions match TRBD1. The CDR3 contains 20 residues. Germline CDR1 reads SGHRS; CDR2 reads YFSETQ. V lost 6 bases, J lost 3 bases, and 22 bases stayed unmatched. The CDR3 bases are TGCGCCAGCACTTTTTGGGGGACGTCCGGGACAGGGGAACGAACAGATACGCAGTATTTT. Its translation: CASTFWGTSGTGERTDTQYF.

This clonotype was counted ten times or more. The chain uses TRBV6-2 or TRBV6-3 and TRBJ1-5; D is uncertain. This CDR3 is 13 amino acids long. Trimming shortened V by 8 bases and J by 6 bases, and 14 bases separated the two germline ends. The V gene's germline CDR1 is MNHEY and CDR2 SVGEGT. The CDR3 is CASSPYPTQPQHF. Here the CDR3 DNA reads TGTGCCAGCTCTCCCTATCCGACTCAGCCCCAGCATTTT.

This clonotype was seen ten or more times. The gene calls are TRBV4-2 and TRBJ1-2; D unclear. In germline, CDR1 is LGHNA, CDR2 YNFKEQ. V dropped 0 bases and J dropped 2 bases, with 10 bases sitting between them. The CDR3 is 15 residues long. The CDR3 loop is CASSQDIGWNYGYTF. The CDR3 DNA follows: TGTGCCAGCAGCCAAGATATTGGGTGGAACTATGGCTACACCTTC.

This clonotype was counted only a few times. The junction does not match germline at one end; this may be a read error. The rearrangement uses TRBV11-3 and TRBJ1-2, with 8 bases that match TRBD1. The CDR3 spans 12 residues. CDR1 is SGHNT and CDR2 is YENEEA in the germline V gene. CDR3 nucleotide sequence: TGTGCCAGCAGCCTTGGACAGGGCTCCCATAGTTTC. Translating gives CASSLGQGSHSF.

Note on this clonotype: A much larger clonotype is one base distant, so this may be a read error. Because the CDR3 is missing its conserved closing phenylalanine or tryptophan, this is likely a read error. The chain has TRBV20-1 and TRBJ2-7; 8 bases align to TRBD2. The V gene end was trimmed by 5 bases and the J gene end by 2 bases; junction bases not matched to a gene: 5. The length of the CDR3 is 13 residues. Germline CDR1 DFQATT, CDR2 SNEGSKA (reference sequence). The CDR3 DNA follows: TGCAGTGCTCGACGGGGGGGCACCTACGAGCAGTACTCC. This gives the protein CSARRGGTYEQYS.

This clonotype has at least ten counts. The V gene is TRBV5-1, the J gene TRBJ1-2, with unresolved D. This CDR3 is 13 amino acids long. The V gene's germline CDR1 is SGHRS and CDR2 YFSETQ. The V and J ends lost 0 bases and 3 bases respectively, with 6 bases between them. CDR3 amino acids: CASSLVQDYGYTF. The CDR3 nucleotides read TGCGCCAGCAGCTTGGTTCAAGACTATGGCTACACCTTC.

The gene calls are TRBV5-1 and TRBJ2-1; 10 bases map to TRBD1. The J segment lost 7 bases and the V segment lost 2 bases, leaving 18 bases of the junction unmatched. The germline gives CDR1 SGHRS, CDR2 YFSETQ. The CDR3 consists of 19 residues. CDR3 region: CASSLPGTGARAVGNEQFF. DNA for the CDR3: TGCGCCAGCAGCTTACCCGGGACAGGGGCCCGGGCCGTGGGGAATGAGCAGTTCTTC.

The genes are TRBV6-1 and TRBJ1-5, with TRBD1 matching over 8 bases. This CDR3 has 14 amino acids. Germline V gene lookup returns CDR1 MNHNS and CDR2 SASEGT. The V and J ends lost 6 bases and 4 bases, in that order; junction bases with no gene match: 5. The CDR3 region has the DNA TGTGCCAGCAGCGTTGACAGGGGAAATCAGCCCCAGCATTTT. Translating it yields CASSVDRGNQPQHF.

This clonotype was detected ten times or more. J is TRBJ2-3 and V is TRBV12-3 or TRBV12-4; possible D gene TRBD2, 5 bases. The CDR3 is 16 amino acids. V lost 1 base to trimming and J lost 5 bases, with 16 bases between them. CDR3 region: CASSLVRAVAGDTQYF. As DNA, the CDR3 is TGTGCCAGCAGTTTAGTCCGAGCGGTGGCGGGAGATACGCAGTATTTT.

Of note for this clonotype: This clone may be a read error of a much larger clone one base away. This chain connects TRBV7-2 to TRBJ1-2; D uncertain. Germline V CDR1 and CDR2: SGHTA, FQGNSA. V lost 3 bases to trimming and J lost 6 bases, with 11 bases between them. CDR3 length: 13 residues. In DNA, the CDR3 is TGTGCCAGCAGCTTTAGCAACACAAATGGCTACACCTTC. This translates into CASSFSNTNGYTF. Full variable domain (rest looked up from reference TRBV7-2 and TRBJ1-2): GAGVSQSPSNKVTEKGKDVELRCDPISGHTALYWYRQSLGQGLEFLIYFQGNSAPDKSGLPSDRFSAERTGGSVSTLTIQRTQQEDSAVYLCASSFSNTNGYTFGSGTRLTVV.

This clonotype was seen many times. The V and J genes are TRBV24-1 and TRBJ2-2, with unresolved D. With 5 bases removed from V and 4 bases from J, the gap between germline ends came to 13 bases. CDR3 length: 15 amino acids. In germline, CDR1 is KGHDR, CDR2 SFDVKD. CDR3 loop: CATSGPPSVTGELFF. The CDR3 coding sequence is TGTGCCACCAGTGGCCCCCCTTCGGTCACCGGGGAGCTGTTTTTT.

Ten or more counts support this clonotype. J is TRBJ2-7 and V is TRBV27; D ambiguous. The V gene's germline CDR1 is MNHEY and CDR2 SMNVEV (reference sequence). The CDR3 consists of 14 residues. V lost 6 bases and J lost 5, with 17 bases in between. The CDR3 sequence is CASRAGFLVDEQYF. CDR3 coding DNA: TGTGCCAGCAGGGCAGGCTTTCTTGTGGACGAGCAGTACTTC.